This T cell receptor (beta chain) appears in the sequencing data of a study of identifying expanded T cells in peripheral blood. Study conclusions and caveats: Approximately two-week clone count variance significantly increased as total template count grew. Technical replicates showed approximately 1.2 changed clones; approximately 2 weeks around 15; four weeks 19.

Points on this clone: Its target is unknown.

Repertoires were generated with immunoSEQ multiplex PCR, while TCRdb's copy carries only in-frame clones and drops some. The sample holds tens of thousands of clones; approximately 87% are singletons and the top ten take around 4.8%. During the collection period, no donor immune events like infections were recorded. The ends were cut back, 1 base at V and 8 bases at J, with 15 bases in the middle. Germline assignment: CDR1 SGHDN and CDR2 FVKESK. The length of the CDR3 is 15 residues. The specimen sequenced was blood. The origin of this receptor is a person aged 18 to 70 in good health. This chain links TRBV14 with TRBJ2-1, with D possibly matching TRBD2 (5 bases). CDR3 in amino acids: CASSQAERWWDEQFF. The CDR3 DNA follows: TGTGCCAGCAGCCAAGCCGAGCGGTGGTGGGATGAGCAGTTCTTC.